The clone carrying this TCR beta chain is a singleton in its sample. Original handling: Amplified reference gene primers provided the basis for estimating nucleated cell counts. Profiled with immunoSEQ multiplex PCR; TCRdb holds only in-frame clones, not every one. The V and J calls and clone size come from that table; D and trimming were worked out from the DNA. This table has roughly 380,000 clones, around 89% appearing once. Seattle patients were enrolled during active infection and followed longitudinally. This entry belongs to a study of blood T cell repertoires in COVID-19. Background on the study: Sample material is recorded as cDNA or gDNA derived from T cells, B-cell-depleted T cells, or PBMCs.

Trimming cost V 6 bases and J 0 bases; bases outside gene matches: 8. The V gene's germline CDR1 is LNHDA and CDR2 SQIVND (reference sequence). CDR3 length equals 16 residues. The sample taken for sequencing was peripheral blood. The chain links TRBV19 to TRBJ1-5; 7 bases map to TRBD1. This clonotype was sampled from a woman in her thirties or forties with COVID-19, enrolled during active disease. For the CDR3, the DNA is TGTGCCAGTAGCAGACAGGGCGCCTATAGCAATCAGCCCCAGCATTTT. This codes for CASSRQGAYSNQPQHF.